A single sample is the source of the 28 T cell receptor beta chains below, sequenced in a study of cytomegalovirus exposure and HLA in healthy donors. Vbeta (60) and Jbeta (13) primers were used in the PCR. Sequenced by immunoSEQ multiplex PCR; TCRdb stores in-frame clones only, minus some. The top ten hold more than 9% of the sample, which has about 97,000 clones, roughly four fifths seen once. The sequencing sample was made of PBMCs. The source of these receptors is a man aged 45 to 65 in good health and CMV-seronegative.

The V and J genes are TRBV5-5 and TRBJ2-7, with 8 bases lining up with TRBD1. Per the germline V gene, CDR1 is SGHKS and CDR2 is YYEKEE (reference sequence). The CDR3 has 15 residues. The J segment lost 2 bases and the V segment lost 3 bases, leaving 7 bases of the junction unmatched. CDR3 nucleotide sequence: TGTGCCAGCAGCTCCAGCGGACAGGGTGCCTACGAGCAGTACTTC. Amino acids: CASSSSGQGAYEQYF.

The chain has TRBV29-1 and TRBJ1-5; TRBD1 is a possible D gene (6 bases). Germline CDR1 reads SQVTM; CDR2 reads ANQGSEA. V dropped 7 bases and J dropped 4 bases, with 14 bases sitting between them. The length of the CDR3 is 13 residues. CDR3 amino acids: CSAGGGRNQPQHF. The CDR3 nucleotides are TGCAGCGCCGGCGGGGGGCGAAATCAGCCCCAGCATTTT.

This chain uses TRBV7-2 with TRBJ2-3, with 7 bases matching TRBD1. The CDR3 covers 14 residues. Trimming at V came to 6 bases and at J to 1 base, leaving 4 bases not matched to a gene. Germline V lookup: CDR1 SGHTA, CDR2 FQGNSA. The CDR3 DNA follows: TGTGCCAGCAGACCCGGGACAGGCACAGATACGCAGTATTTT. Protein: CASRPGTGTDTQYF. Full variable domain (remainder filled in from reference TRBV7-2 and TRBJ2-3): GAGVSQSPSNKVTEKGKDVELRCDPISGHTALYWYRQSLGQGLEFLIYFQGNSAPDKSGLPSDRFSAERTGGSVSTLTIQRTQQEDSAVYLCASRPGTGTDTQYFGPGTRLTVL.

The chain is built from TRBV25-1 and TRBJ2-2; TRBD1 aligns across 9 bases. V lost 6 bases and J lost 6; bases outside the gene matches: 5. CDR1 and CDR2 from the germline V gene are MGHDK and SYGVNS. This CDR3 has 14 residues. CDR3 DNA sequence: TGTGCCAGCAGCCGGACAGGGGAGGCCGGGGAGCTGTTTTTT. The encoded protein is CASSRTGEAGELFF. The full variable domain, its missing parts supplied by reference TRBV25-1 and TRBJ2-2, is EADIYQTPRYLVIGTGKKITLECSQTMGHDKMYWYQQDPGMELHLIHYSYGVNSTEKGDLSSESTVSRIRTEHFPLTLESARPSHTSQYLCASSRTGEAGELFFGEGSRLTVL.

The chain joins TRBV7-3 to TRBJ2-2, with 10 nucleotides matching TRBD1. CDR1 is SGHTA and CDR2 is FQGTGA in the germline V gene. With V trimmed by 5 bases and J by 4 bases, 4 bases remained unmatched. The CDR3 runs 15 residues. The CDR3 sequence: CASSPTGGVTGELFF. CDR3 coding DNA: TGTGCCAGCAGCCCGACAGGGGGCGTCACCGGGGAGCTGTTTTTT. Together with reference TRBV7-3 and TRBJ2-2, the CDR3 gives the full variable domain: GAGVSQTPSNKVTEKGKYVELRCDPISGHTALYWYRQSLGQGPEFLIYFQGTGAADDSGLPNDRFFAVRPEGSVSTLKIQRTERGDSAVYLCASSPTGGVTGELFFGEGSRLTVL.

This chain connects TRBV2 to TRBJ2-7; TRBD2 aligns across 10 bases. The CDR3 totals 13 residues. Germline CDR1 and CDR2: SNHLY and FYNNEI. Trimming removed 5 bases from V and 2 bases from J; junction bases left unmatched: 0. CDR3 bases: TGTGCCAGCAGTAGCGGGAGGGCCTACGAGCAGTACTTC. Protein sequence: CASSSGRAYEQYF.

CDR3 loop: CASSFLTGTGTTDTQYF. CDR3 nucleotide sequence: TGCGCCAGCAGCTTCTTAACCGGGACAGGGACCACAGATACGCAGTATTTT. The rearrangement links TRBV5-1 to TRBJ2-3; 9 nucleotides agree with TRBD1. V dropped 2 bases and J dropped 2; count of bases not matched to a gene: 9. CDR3 length equals 17 residues. The V gene's germline CDR1 is SGHRS and CDR2 YFSETQ.

This chain joins TRBV28 and TRBJ2-7; 11 bases are a match to TRBD2. CDR3 length: 16 residues. Germline V gene data show CDR1 as MDHEN and CDR2 as SYDVKM. The V gene end was trimmed by 6 bases and the J gene end by 0 bases; junction bases not matched to a gene: 7. CDR3 region: CASRRTSGFSSYEQYF. The DNA for the CDR3 is TGTGCCAGCAGGAGGACTAGCGGGTTTAGCTCCTACGAGCAGTACTTC. Complete variable domain (other parts from reference TRBV28 and TRBJ2-7): DVKVTQSSRYLVKRTGEKVFLECVQDMDHENMFWYRQDPGLGLRLIYFSYDVKMKEKGDIPEGYSVSREKKERFSLILESASTNQTSMYLCASRRTSGFSSYEQYFGPGTRLTVT.

V is TRBV28 and J is TRBJ2-7, with TRBD2 identical over 8 bases. Germline assignment: CDR1 MDHEN and CDR2 SYDVKM. The CDR3 covers 15 residues. Trimming removed 6 bases from V and 0 bases from J; junction bases left unmatched: 7. The CDR3 loop is CASRSTSVSSYEQYF. In DNA form, the CDR3 reads TGTGCCAGCAGATCGACTAGCGTAAGCTCCTACGAGCAGTACTTC.

V gene TRBV30 combines with J gene TRBJ2-5; 9 positions match TRBD1. V lost 2 bases to trimming and J lost 6 bases; unmatched junction nucleotides: 4. The CDR3 length is 13 residues. Germline CDR1 is GTSNPN and CDR2 is SVGIG (reference sequence). CDR3 coding DNA: TGTGCCTGGAGTAAAGGACAGGGGAAGACCCAGTACTTC. Translating gives CAWSKGQGKTQYF. The variable domain in full, completed from reference TRBV30 and TRBJ2-5, reads SQTIHQWPATLVQPVGSPLSLECTVEGTSNPNLYWYRQAAGRGLQLLFYSVGIGQISSEVPQNLSASRPQDRQFILSSKKLLLSDSGFYLCAWSKGQGKTQYFGPGTRLLVL.

V gene TRBV7-2 combines with J gene TRBJ1-3; D is unclear. CDR1 and CDR2 from the germline V gene are SGHTA and FQGNSA. The CDR3 spans 15 residues. Trimming shortened V by 5 bases and J by 1 base, and 12 bases separated the two germline ends. The CDR3 DNA sequence: TGTGCCAGCAGCCTCTTTTTCGGGTCTGGAAACACCATATATTTT. Its protein product is CASSLFFGSGNTIYF. The full variable domain, its missing parts supplied by reference TRBV7-2 and TRBJ1-3, is GAGVSQSPSNKVTEKGKDVELRCDPISGHTALYWYRQSLGQGLEFLIYFQGNSAPDKSGLPSDRFSAERTGGSVSTLTIQRTQQEDSAVYLCASSLFFGSGNTIYFGEGSWLTVV.

The chain uses TRBV6-5 and TRBJ2-2; weak D call: TRBD2 (6 bases). The CDR3 is 14 residues long. V shed 5 bases and J shed 3 bases, with 10 bases lying between them. Looked up from germline, CDR1 is MNHEY and CDR2 is SVGAGI. CDR3 sequence reads: CASSGTPHTGELFF. CDR3 nucleotides: TGTGCCAGCAGTGGGACTCCTCACACCGGGGAGCTGTTTTTT.

The chain is built from TRBV4-1 and TRBJ2-3, with 8 bases matching TRBD2. CDR3 length equals 14 residues. Germline V gives CDR1 MGHRA, CDR2 YSYEKL. V shed 4 bases, J shed 5 bases, and the junction held 5 bases outside the gene matches. As DNA, the CDR3 is TGCGCCAGCAGCCGCGGGGGGAGGGGAGATACGCAGTATTTT. This translates into CASSRGGRGDTQYF.

This clone appeared a single time. CDR3 residues: CAWSVEGGTEAFF. CDR3 nucleotide sequence: TGTGCCTGGAGTGTAGAGGGAGGCACTGAAGCTTTCTTT. The chain uses TRBV30 and TRBJ1-1; D remains ambiguous. The CDR3 consists of 13 residues. CDR1 and CDR2 from the germline V gene are GTSNPN and SVGIG (reference sequence). V was cut by 0 bases and J by 4 bases, with 9 bases left in between. Full variable domain (rest looked up from reference TRBV30 and TRBJ1-1): SQTIHQWPATLVQPVGSPLSLECTVEGTSNPNLYWYRQAAGRGLQLLFYSVGIGQISSEVPQNLSASRPQDRQFILSSKKLLLSDSGFYLCAWSVEGGTEAFFGQGTRLTVV.

V is TRBV5-1 and J is TRBJ2-7; possible D gene TRBD1, 5 bases. The CDR3 has 13 amino acids. Germline V gene lookup returns CDR1 SGHRS and CDR2 YFSETQ. Between the trimmed V and J ends, which lost 5 bases and 1 base, there was a span of 10 bases. For the CDR3, the DNA is TGCGCCAGCAGTTCTGACAGTTCCTACGAGCAGTACTTC. Encoded protein: CASSSDSSYEQYF.

This chain connects TRBV29-1 to TRBJ1-6; the D gene is possibly TRBD1 (5 bases). Per the germline V gene, CDR1 is SQVTM and CDR2 is ANQGSEA. Trimming cost V 5 bases and J 7 bases, with 12 bases left between them. CDR3 size: 13 residues. CDR3 in DNA: TGCAGCGTTAAAATAACAGGCAATTCACCCCTCCACTTT. Protein product: CSVKITGNSPLHF.

The chain links TRBV6-1 to TRBJ1-4; D is possibly TRBD1 (5 bases). Germline CDR1 is MNHNS and CDR2 is SASEGT. V was clipped by 1 base and J by 8 bases, with 17 bases between them. This CDR3 region has 16 residues. In DNA, the CDR3 is TGTGCCAGCAGTGAAGATGGGATGGGGCTTTGGGAAAAACTGTTTTTT. Protein product: CASSEDGMGLWEKLFF.

To note about this clone: The same CDR3 also results from other DNA sequences found in this sample. The chain uses TRBV19 and TRBJ2-5; TRBD1 agrees at 8 bases. This CDR3 has 13 amino acids. From germline, CDR1 is LNHDA and CDR2 SQIVND (reference sequence). The J segment lost 5 bases and the V segment lost 4 bases, leaving 3 bases of the junction unmatched. The CDR3 DNA reads TGTGCCAGTAGTACGGACAGGGAGGAGACCCAGTACTTC. This translates into CASSTDREETQYF.

The chain is built from TRBV29-1 and TRBJ2-3; 11 positions match TRBD2. The V gene end was trimmed by 1 base and the J gene end by 5 bases; junction bases not matched to a gene: 5. The CDR3 consists of 15 residues. Germline CDR1 SQVTM, CDR2 ANQGSEA. CDR3 protein: CSVEVASGRRDTQYF. The CDR3 coding sequence is TGCAGCGTTGAAGTGGCTAGCGGGAGGAGAGATACGCAGTATTTT.

The J gene is TRBJ2-3, the V gene TRBV9; D perhaps matches TRBD1 (5 bases). Germline assignment: CDR1 SGDLS and CDR2 YYNGEE. V shed 9 bases and J shed 0 bases, with 8 bases lying between them. This CDR3 region has 12 residues. The CDR3 nucleotides are TGTGCCACAGACAGAAGCACAGATACGCAGTATTTT. It translates to CATDRSTDTQYF.

The genes are TRBV14 and TRBJ1-2; 7 bases agree with TRBD1. The CDR3 spans 14 residues. Germline trimming cut 0 bases from V and 7 bases from J; bases unmatched to any gene: 5. Per the germline V gene, CDR1 is SGHDN and CDR2 is FVKESK. This chain's CDR3 is CASSQEQGSLGYTF. Written as DNA, the CDR3 is TGTGCCAGCAGCCAAGAACAGGGGTCCCTTGGCTACACCTTC.

With respect to this clone: Other DNA sequences in this specimen translate into the identical CDR3. The chain uses TRBV19 and TRBJ1-1; D gene ambiguous. Germline assignment: CDR1 LNHDA and CDR2 SQIVND (reference sequence). The V gene lost 5 bases and the J gene lost 1 base, with 5 bases spanning the gap. CDR3 size: 12 residues. The CDR3 DNA is TGTGCCAGTAGTCCCTCGAACACTGAAGCTTTCTTT. Its protein is CASSPSNTEAFF.

Written as DNA, the CDR3 is TGTGCCAGTAGTCTGGGACAGGGTTTGGCACCCCTCCACTTT. It yields the protein CASSLGQGLAPLHF. The rearrangement joins TRBV19 to TRBJ1-6; 9 bases agree with TRBD1. V dropped 5 bases and J dropped 11; count of bases not matched to a gene: 7. This CDR3 is 14 amino acids long. CDR1 is LNHDA, CDR2 SQIVND, per germline (reference sequence).

This clone has a handful of counts. The rearrangement uses TRBV6-6 and TRBJ1-6; D gene unclear. Between the trimmed V and J ends, which lost 4 bases and 10 bases, there was a span of 8 bases. The CDR3 has 12 residues. CDR1 MNHNY and CDR2 SVGAGI come from the germline V gene (reference sequence). The CDR3 DNA is TGTGCCAGCAGTTTGCGGGAATCACCCCTCCACTTT. It encodes CASSLRESPLHF.

The chain combines TRBV7-9 with TRBJ2-1; 7 nucleotides agree with TRBD1. Germline CDR1 and CDR2: SEHNR and FQNEAQ (reference sequence). The CDR3 runs to 15 residues. The J segment lost 5 bases and the V segment lost 3 bases, leaving 7 bases of the junction unmatched. This chain's CDR3 is CASSFLQGQDNEQFF. The CDR3 coding sequence is TGTGCCAGCAGCTTCCTACAGGGGCAGGACAATGAGCAGTTCTTC.

This sequence joins TRBV6-1 and TRBJ2-7, with D possibly matching TRBD1 (6 bases). With 5 bases removed from V and 4 bases from J, the gap between germline ends came to 9 bases. Germline CDR1 reads MNHNS; CDR2 reads SASEGT. The CDR3 has 12 amino acids. The CDR3 sequence: CASSPGTYEQYF. DNA for the CDR3: TGTGCCAGCAGTCCCGGGACATACGAGCAGTACTTC.

The genes are TRBV19 and TRBJ1-2; the D gene is possibly TRBD1 (6 bases). CDR3 length: 14 amino acids. Trimming took off 6 bases at V and 4 bases at J, with 15 bases between the two ends. Germline lookup yields CDR1 LNHDA and CDR2 SQIVND (reference sequence). CDR3: CASSGGAKGYGYTF. DNA of the CDR3: TGTGCCAGTAGCGGGGGGGCGAAGGGCTATGGCTACACCTTC.

The chain is built from TRBV19 and TRBJ2-2; no clear D. The CDR3 is 15 residues long. The V and J ends lost 1 base and 6 bases respectively, with 12 bases between them. Per germline, CDR1 LNHDA and CDR2 SQIVND (reference sequence). Written as DNA, the CDR3 is TGTGCCAGTAGTATAGGATACGGAGAGGCCGGGGAGCTGTTTTTT. It encodes CASSIGYGEAGELFF.